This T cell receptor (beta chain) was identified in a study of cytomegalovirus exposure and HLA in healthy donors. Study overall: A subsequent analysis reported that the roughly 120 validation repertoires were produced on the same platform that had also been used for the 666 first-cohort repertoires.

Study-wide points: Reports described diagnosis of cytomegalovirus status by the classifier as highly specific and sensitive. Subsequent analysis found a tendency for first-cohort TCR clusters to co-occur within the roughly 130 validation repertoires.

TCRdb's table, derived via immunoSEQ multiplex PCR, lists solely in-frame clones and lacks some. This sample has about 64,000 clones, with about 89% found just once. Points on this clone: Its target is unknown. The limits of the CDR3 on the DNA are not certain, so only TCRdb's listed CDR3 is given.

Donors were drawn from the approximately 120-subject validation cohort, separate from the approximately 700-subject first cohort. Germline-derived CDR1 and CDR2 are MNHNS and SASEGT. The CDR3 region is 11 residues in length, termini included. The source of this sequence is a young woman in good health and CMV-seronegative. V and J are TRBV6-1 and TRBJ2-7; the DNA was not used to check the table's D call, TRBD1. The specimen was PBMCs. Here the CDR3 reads CASRDWGQGIF.